Listed below are T cell receptor beta chains from one sample, sequenced in a study of cytomegalovirus exposure and HLA in healthy donors. Produced via immunoSEQ multiplex PCR; TCRdb's table is partial and in-frame only. The table lists over 110,000 clones, 70% to 75% of them singletons, with about 1.2% in the top ten. The sequenced material came from PBMCs. All receptors derive from a middle-aged woman in good health and CMV-seronegative. Both conserved end residues are part of each CDR3. D genes are given only for firm matches. Only part of the rows carry a size: once, few, many, or a class if the clone is expanded.

v_call	d_call	j_call	clone_size	cdr3_nt	cdr3_aa
TRBV5-1	TRBD1	TRBJ1-3	.	TGCGCCAGCAGATTAGAGGGGGCCGGAAACACCATATATTTT	CASRLEGAGNTIYF
TRBV6-5	.	TRBJ1-4	.	TGTGCCAGCAGAAAAGACAGGAGTGAAAAACTGTTTTTT	CASRKDRSEKLFF
TRBV5-6	.	TRBJ2-4	.	TGTGCCAGCAGCTTATCACTAGCCAAAAACATTCAGTACTTC	CASSLSLAKNIQYF
TRBV6-5	.	TRBJ1-5	few	TGTGCCAGCAGTCGGTATAGCAATCAGCCCCAGCATTTT	CASSRYSNQPQHF
TRBV2	.	TRBJ1-3	.	TGTGCCAGCAGTGTGACAGGTTCCTCCACCACCATATATTTT	CASSVTGSSTTIYF
TRBV5-1	.	TRBJ2-1	.	TGCGCCAGCAGCTTGGATTTAAACCGGGAAAAGTTCTTC	CASSLDLNREKFF
TRBV4-1	.	TRBJ1-1	.	TGCGCCACTCACCCTGGAGAGGGCACTGAAGCTTTCTTT	CATHPGEGTEAFF
TRBV5-1	.	TRBJ2-1	.	TGCGCCAGCAGCTCGGTATTCGGTGAGCAGTTCTTC	CASSSVFGEQFF
TRBV7-8	.	TRBJ1-3	.	TGTGCCAGCAGCTTAAGGGGTGGGCAGAGTGGAAACACCATATATTTT	CASSLRGGQSGNTIYF
TRBV4-1	TRBD1	TRBJ1-2	once	TGCGCCAGCAGCCAATCCCTGACAGGGCCCGACTATGGCTACACCTTC	CASSQSLTGPDYGYTF
TRBV6-6	TRBD1	TRBJ1-2	.	TGTGCCAGCAGACCCGACAGGGGTCCCTGCACCTTC	CASRPDRGPCTF
TRBV2	TRBD1	TRBJ2-1	.	TGTGCCAGCGGACTCGGCGGACAGGATGAGCAGTTCTTC	CASGLGGQDEQFF
TRBV28	.	TRBJ1-4	.	TGTGCCAGCAGTTTGCGGAGAAAACTGTTTTTT	CASSLRRKLFF
TRBV5-1	TRBD2	TRBJ2-5	.	TGCGCCAGCAGCGGGACTAGCGGGCCTTTAAAAGAGACCCAGTACTTC	CASSGTSGPLKETQYF
TRBV7-3	TRBD2	TRBJ2-1	few	TGTGCCAGCAGCTTATCATTTGGCGGGGGGTACAATGAGCAGTTCTTC	CASSLSFGGGYNEQFF
TRBV15	.	TRBJ1-5	.	TGTGCCACCCTATCGGGGGGCAAGGGGGGCAATCAGCCCCGGCATTTT	CATLSGGKGGNQPRHF
TRBV9	TRBD1	TRBJ2-2	.	TGTGCCAGCAGCGCACAACAGGGGGCCGGGGAGCTGTTTTTT	CASSAQQGAGELFF
TRBV4-2	TRBD2	TRBJ2-5	.	TGTGCCAGCAGCCGCTTACTAGCGGATGAGCTGGAGACCCAGTACTTC	CASSRLLADELETQYF
TRBV28	TRBD1	TRBJ2-1	.	TGTGCCAGCAGTTCCCATGGACAGGGTTACTACAATGAGCAGTTCTTC	CASSSHGQGYYNEQFF
TRBV4-1	TRBD1	TRBJ1-2	.	TGCGCCAGCAGCCAGACCCCCCGTATAACAGGGGATAGTGGCTACACCTTC	CASSQTPRITGDSGYTF
TRBV6-1	.	TRBJ2-5	.	TGTGCCAGCAGTCGGTTTCAAGAGACCCAGTACTTC	CASSRFQETQYF
TRBV11-2	.	TRBJ1-4	once	TGTGCCAGCAGCTTATGGAACGCCAGGGTGAATGAAAAACTGTTTTTT	CASSLWNARVNEKLFF
TRBV5-4	.	TRBJ2-7	.	TGTGCCAGCAGCCCACCTATCTACGAGCAGTACTTC	CASSPPIYEQYF
TRBV9	.	TRBJ1-3	.	TGTGCCAGCAGCGTAGGAAGCGATCCACATACGACGAGCTCTGGAAACACCATATATTTT	CASSVGSDPHTTSSGNTIYF
TRBV9	.	TRBJ2-3	.	TGTGCCAGCAGCGCCGAGACAGGGACTAGCACAGATACGCAGTATTTT	CASSAETGTSTDTQYF
TRBV27	TRBD2	TRBJ2-5	.	TGTGCCAGCAGTTACGGCGGGGGGCTCCAAGAGACCCAGTACTTC	CASSYGGGLQETQYF
TRBV21-1	.	TRBJ2-7	.	TGTGCCAGCAGCAAGGGGACTTGGAGGCGGGGCCCTTCCTACGAGCAGTACTTC	CASSKGTWRRGPSYEQYF
TRBV16	TRBD1	TRBJ1-2	.	TGTGCCAGCAGCCACCGGGACAGCAACTATGGCTACACCTTC	CASSHRDSNYGYTF
TRBV29-1	TRBD1	TRBJ1-1	.	TGCAGCGGATCCAGGGGGCCGAACACTGAAGCTTTCTTT	CSGSRGPNTEAFF
TRBV11-2	TRBD1	TRBJ1-1	.	TGTGCCAGCAGCTTAGATTCCGGGACAGCGAACACTGAAGCTTTCTTT	CASSLDSGTANTEAFF
TRBV2	.	TRBJ1-2	.	TGTGCCAGCAGTGACAGGGCAACTAACTATGGCTACACCTTC	CASSDRATNYGYTF
TRBV5-6	.	TRBJ1-1	.	TGTGCCAGCATCAGAGGGAGCACTGAAGCTTTCTTT	CASIRGSTEAFF
TRBV5-8	TRBD2	TRBJ2-7	.	TGTGCCAGCAGCTCCCTACTAGCGGGGGCCTCTTTCTCCTACGAGCAGTACTTC	CASSSLLAGASFSYEQYF
TRBV5-6	TRBD1	TRBJ1-5	.	TGTGCCAGCAGCTTGTGGGACAGGGAGCAGCCCCAGCATTTT	CASSLWDREQPQHF
TRBV2	.	TRBJ2-2	.	TGTGCCAGCAGTGAATTAATCACCGGGGAGCTGTTTTTT	CASSELITGELFF
TRBV7-9	TRBD1	TRBJ2-5	.	TGTGCCAGCAGCTTAGTGGGACAGGGTCTCCAAGAGACCCAGTACTTC	CASSLVGQGLQETQYF
TRBV29-1	.	TRBJ1-2	.	TGCAGCGTTGGGAGCTTCACCTTC	CSVGSFTF
TRBV7-2	TRBD1	TRBJ1-2	.	TGTGCCAGCAGCCGCCGGACAGGGGGCGAAAACTATGGCTACACCTTC	CASSRRTGGENYGYTF
TRBV2	TRBD1	TRBJ1-1	.	TGTGCCAGCAGTGATCGGACAGGGGACACTGAAGCTTTCTTT	CASSDRTGDTEAFF
TRBV28	TRBD1	TRBJ2-1	.	TGTGCCAGCAGTCCGAGACAGGGCTACAATGAGCAGTTCTTC	CASSPRQGYNEQFF
TRBV6-6	.	TRBJ1-1	.	TGTGCCAGCAGCCCCGACAGTGGACTGAACACTGAAGCTTTCTTT	CASSPDSGLNTEAFF
TRBV4-1	.	TRBJ1-6	once	TGCGCCAGCAGCCCCAGGGTTTTCGGTGATTCACCCCTCCACTTT	CASSPRVFGDSPLHF
TRBV19	TRBD2	TRBJ2-1	.	TGTGCCAGTAGTATCGCGGGACTAACCAACAATGAGCAGTTCTTC	CASSIAGLTNNEQFF
TRBV5-4	TRBD1	TRBJ1-1	.	TGTGCCAGCAGCTTGGGCGGACAGGGACTGAACACTGAAGCTTTCTTT	CASSLGGQGLNTEAFF
TRBV18	TRBD2	TRBJ2-1	few	TGTGCCAGCTCACCTTTAGCGGGGAGCTACAATGAGCAGTTCTTC	CASSPLAGSYNEQFF
TRBV5-5	.	TRBJ2-7	.	TGTGCCAGCAGCTTGTTCATGGGGCGCAACGAGCAGTACTTC	CASSLFMGRNEQYF
TRBV19	.	TRBJ1-3	.	TGTGCCAGTAGTATACTACAGGGACCCTCTGGAAACACCATATATTTT	CASSILQGPSGNTIYF
TRBV5-1	TRBD1	TRBJ2-1	.	TGCGCCAGCAGCTCGACAGGGGGGAGTATTGAGCAGTTCTTC	CASSSTGGSIEQFF
TRBV7-9	.	TRBJ1-1	.	TGTGCCAGCACCTCGGCGGTACGCACTGAAGCTTTCTTT	CASTSAVRTEAFF
TRBV19	TRBD1	TRBJ1-6	.	TGTGCCAGAGCGACAGGGGGGAGCTCCTATAATTCACCCCTCCACTTT	CARATGGSSYNSPLHF
TRBV5-1	.	TRBJ1-1	few	TGCGCCAGCAGCTTGGGGGGGGACACTGAAGCTTTCTTT	CASSLGGDTEAFF
TRBV5-1	.	TRBJ2-3	.	TGCGCCAGCAGCTTGCGGGAATACGTAGATACGCAGTATTTT	CASSLREYVDTQYF
TRBV6-1	.	TRBJ1-2	few	TGTGCCAGCAGTCCCGGCAGGGATGGTTATGGCTACACCTTC	CASSPGRDGYGYTF
TRBV5-1	.	TRBJ2-2	.	TGCGCCAGCAGCTTGGCCTTTACTCCTTCCAAAACCGGGGAGCTGTTTTTT	CASSLAFTPSKTGELFF
TRBV11-2	.	TRBJ1-3	.	TGTGCCAGCAGCTTACCTACCGGGGGGGCTGGAAACACCATATATTTT	CASSLPTGGAGNTIYF
TRBV25-1	TRBD1	TRBJ1-1	few	TGTGCCAGCAAATCGGGACAGACACCTTTCTTT	CASKSGQTPFF
TRBV14	.	TRBJ1-1	.	TGTGCCAGCAGCCAAGAATGGCGGCCCGCAAACACTGAAGCTTTCTTT	CASSQEWRPANTEAFF
TRBV5-4	TRBD1	TRBJ2-7	.	TGTGCCAGCAGCCCTACTGACAGGGCCGGCGAGCAGTACTTC	CASSPTDRAGEQYF